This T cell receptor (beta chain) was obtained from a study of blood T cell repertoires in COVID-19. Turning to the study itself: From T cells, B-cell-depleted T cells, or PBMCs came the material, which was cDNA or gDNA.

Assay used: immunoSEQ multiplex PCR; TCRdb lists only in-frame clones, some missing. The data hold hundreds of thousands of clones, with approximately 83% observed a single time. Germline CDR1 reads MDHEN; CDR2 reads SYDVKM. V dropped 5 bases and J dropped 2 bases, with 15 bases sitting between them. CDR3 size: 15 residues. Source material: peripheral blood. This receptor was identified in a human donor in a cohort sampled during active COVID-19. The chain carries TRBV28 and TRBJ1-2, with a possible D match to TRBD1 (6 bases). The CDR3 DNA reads TGTGCCAGCAGTCGCTCCGGGGGGGCGAACTATGGCTACACCTTC. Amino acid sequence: CASSRSGGANYGYTF.